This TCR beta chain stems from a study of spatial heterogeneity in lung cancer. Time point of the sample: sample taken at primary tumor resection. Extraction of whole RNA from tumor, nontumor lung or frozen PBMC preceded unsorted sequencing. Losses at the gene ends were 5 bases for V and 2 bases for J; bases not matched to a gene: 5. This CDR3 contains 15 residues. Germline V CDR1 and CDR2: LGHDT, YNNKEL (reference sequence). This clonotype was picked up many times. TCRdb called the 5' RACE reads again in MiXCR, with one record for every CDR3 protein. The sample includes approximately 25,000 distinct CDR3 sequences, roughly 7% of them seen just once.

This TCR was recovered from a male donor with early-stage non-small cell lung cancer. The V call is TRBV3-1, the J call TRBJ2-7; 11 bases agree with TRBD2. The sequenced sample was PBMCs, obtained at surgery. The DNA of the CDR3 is TGTGCCAGCAGCTTCGGGACTAGCGGCCCCTACGAGCAGTACTTC. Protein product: CASSFGTSGPYEQYF.